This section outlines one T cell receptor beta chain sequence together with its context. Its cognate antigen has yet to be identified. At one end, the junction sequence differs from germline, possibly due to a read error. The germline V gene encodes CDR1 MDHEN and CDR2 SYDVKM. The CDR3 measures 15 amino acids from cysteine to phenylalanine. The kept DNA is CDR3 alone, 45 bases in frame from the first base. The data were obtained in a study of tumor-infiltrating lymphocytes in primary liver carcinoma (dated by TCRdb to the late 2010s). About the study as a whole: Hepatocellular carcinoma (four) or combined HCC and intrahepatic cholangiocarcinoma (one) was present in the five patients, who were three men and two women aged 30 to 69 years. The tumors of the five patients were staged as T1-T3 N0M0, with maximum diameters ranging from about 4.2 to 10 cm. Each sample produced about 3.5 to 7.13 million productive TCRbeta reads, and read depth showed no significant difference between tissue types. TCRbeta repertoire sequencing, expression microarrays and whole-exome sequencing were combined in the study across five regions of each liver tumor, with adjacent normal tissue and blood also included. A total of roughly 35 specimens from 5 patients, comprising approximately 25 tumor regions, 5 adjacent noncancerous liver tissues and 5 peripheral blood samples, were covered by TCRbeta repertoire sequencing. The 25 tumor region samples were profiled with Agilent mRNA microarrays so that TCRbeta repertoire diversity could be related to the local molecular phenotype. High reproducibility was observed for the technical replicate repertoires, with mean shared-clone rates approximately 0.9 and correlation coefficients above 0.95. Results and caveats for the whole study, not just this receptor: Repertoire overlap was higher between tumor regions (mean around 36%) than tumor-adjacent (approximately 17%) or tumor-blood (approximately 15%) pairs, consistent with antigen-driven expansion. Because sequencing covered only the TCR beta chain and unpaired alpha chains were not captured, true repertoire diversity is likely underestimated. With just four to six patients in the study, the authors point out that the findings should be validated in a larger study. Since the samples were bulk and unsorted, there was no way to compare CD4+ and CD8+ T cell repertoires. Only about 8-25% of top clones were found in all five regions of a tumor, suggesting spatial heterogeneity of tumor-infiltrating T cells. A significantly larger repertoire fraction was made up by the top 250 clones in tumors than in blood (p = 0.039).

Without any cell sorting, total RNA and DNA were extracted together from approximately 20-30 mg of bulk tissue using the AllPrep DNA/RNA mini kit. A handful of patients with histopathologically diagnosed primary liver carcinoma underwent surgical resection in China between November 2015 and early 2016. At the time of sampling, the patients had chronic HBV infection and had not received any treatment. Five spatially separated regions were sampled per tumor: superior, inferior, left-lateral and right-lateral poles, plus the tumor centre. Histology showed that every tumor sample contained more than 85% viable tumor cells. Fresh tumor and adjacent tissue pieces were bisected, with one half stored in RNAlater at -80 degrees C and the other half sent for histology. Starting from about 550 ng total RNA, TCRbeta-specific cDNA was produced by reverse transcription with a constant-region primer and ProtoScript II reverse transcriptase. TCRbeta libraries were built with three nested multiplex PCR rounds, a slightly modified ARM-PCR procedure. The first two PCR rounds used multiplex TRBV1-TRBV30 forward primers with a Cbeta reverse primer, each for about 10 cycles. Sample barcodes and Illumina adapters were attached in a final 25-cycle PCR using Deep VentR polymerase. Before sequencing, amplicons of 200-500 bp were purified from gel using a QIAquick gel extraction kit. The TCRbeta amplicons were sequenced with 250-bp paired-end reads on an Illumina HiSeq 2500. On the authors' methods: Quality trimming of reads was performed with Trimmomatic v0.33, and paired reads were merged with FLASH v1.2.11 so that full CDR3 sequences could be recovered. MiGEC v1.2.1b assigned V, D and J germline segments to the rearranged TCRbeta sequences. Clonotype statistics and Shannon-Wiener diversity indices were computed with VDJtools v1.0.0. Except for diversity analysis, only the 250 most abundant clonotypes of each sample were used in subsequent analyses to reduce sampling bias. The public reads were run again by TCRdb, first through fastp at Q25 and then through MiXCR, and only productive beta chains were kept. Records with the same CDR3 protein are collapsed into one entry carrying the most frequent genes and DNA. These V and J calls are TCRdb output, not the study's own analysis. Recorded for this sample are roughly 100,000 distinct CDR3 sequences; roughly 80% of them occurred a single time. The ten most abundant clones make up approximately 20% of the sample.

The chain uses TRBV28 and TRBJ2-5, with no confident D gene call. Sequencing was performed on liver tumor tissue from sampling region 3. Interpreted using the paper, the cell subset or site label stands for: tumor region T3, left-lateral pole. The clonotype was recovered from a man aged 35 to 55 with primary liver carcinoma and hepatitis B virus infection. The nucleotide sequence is TGTGCCAGCAGCCCACGTCGCTCGCCCCAAGGGACCCAGTACTTC. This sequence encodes CASSPRRSPQGTQYF.